A single sample gave rise to the 29 T cell receptor beta chains below, sequenced in a study of blood T cell repertoires in COVID-19. Libraries were prepared by immunoSEQ multiplex PCR; TCRdb keeps only in-frame clonotypes and omits some of them. The sample yields around 280,000 clones, roughly 86% seen once. The source material was peripheral blood. The receptors derive from a woman aged 30 to 39 with COVID-19, enrolled during active disease.

A single count supports this clone. The chain carries TRBV5-1 and TRBJ2-3, with D possibly matching TRBD2 (5 bases). This CDR3 is 15 amino acids long. Trimming took off 8 bases at V and 2 bases at J, with 18 bases between the two ends. Looked up from germline, CDR1 is SGHRS and CDR2 is YFSETQ. DNA for the CDR3: TGCGCCAGTAAACTAGACTTAAGTTACACAGATACGCAGTATTTT. Translation: CASKLDLSYTDTQYF.

The rearrangement links TRBV7-9 to TRBJ1-1, with D unclear. The germline V and J ends were trimmed by 1 base and 0 bases, with 9 bases remaining between them. Germline V gives CDR1 SEHNR, CDR2 FQNEAQ (reference sequence). CDR3 length equals 15 residues. Here the CDR3 reads CASSLDPGMNTEAFF. The CDR3, as DNA: TGTGCCAGCAGCTTAGATCCGGGTATGAACACTGAAGCTTTCTTT.

The chain recombines TRBV30 with TRBJ1-5, with 9 bases fitting TRBD1. The J segment lost 1 base and the V segment lost 2 bases, leaving 9 bases of the junction unmatched. CDR3 length: 17 residues. Per the germline V gene, CDR1 is GTSNPN and CDR2 is SVGIG (reference sequence). The DNA of the CDR3 is TGTGCCTGGAGTTCTAACAGGGGGCAACGGAGCAATCAGCCCCAGCATTTT. Translated: CAWSSNRGQRSNQPQHF.

V and J are TRBV4-2 and TRBJ2-7; D call uncertain. Germline V gene lookup returns CDR1 LGHNA and CDR2 YNFKEQ. This CDR3 comprises 14 residues. V was cut by 4 bases and J by 3 bases, with 13 bases left in between. The CDR3 DNA follows: TGTGCCAGCAGCCCAAGTTCGCGGAGCTACGAGCAGTACTTC. It translates to CASSPSSRSYEQYF.

The chain couples TRBV9 to TRBJ1-6, with TRBD1 identical over 7 bases. Germline V lookup: CDR1 SGDLS, CDR2 YYNGEE. The CDR3 is 15 residues long. The junction had 6 bases not matched to a gene; V was cut back by 4 bases and J by 5 bases. The CDR3 loop reads CASSFAGTDNSPLHF. DNA of the CDR3: TGTGCCAGCAGCTTCGCCGGGACAGATAATTCACCCCTCCACTTT.

This clone showed up just once. V is TRBV7-9 and J is TRBJ2-4, with 7 bases fitting TRBD1. The CDR3 runs 14 residues. J lost 2 bases, V lost 4 bases, and 2 bases had no gene match. CDR1 is SEHNR and CDR2 is FQNEAQ in the germline V gene (reference sequence). CDR3 bases: TGTGCCAGCAGCTGGGGACAGACCAAAAACATTCAGTACTTC. It is translated as CASSWGQTKNIQYF.

This clone is a singleton in its sample. V is TRBV2 and J is TRBJ2-2, with 9 nucleotides matching TRBD1. The CDR3 spans 15 residues. Looked up from germline, CDR1 is SNHLY and CDR2 is FYNNEI. The J segment lost 6 bases and the V segment lost 7 bases, leaving 9 bases of the junction unmatched. The chain's CDR3 is CASTRSGTGPGELFF. The DNA for the CDR3 is TGTGCCAGCACACGGAGCGGGACAGGGCCCGGGGAGCTGTTTTTT.

The chain combines TRBV2 with TRBJ2-7; 7 nucleotides match TRBD2. V dropped 6 bases and J dropped 6; count of bases not matched to a gene: 14. This CDR3 is built from 15 residues. Germline-derived CDR1 and CDR2 are SNHLY and FYNNEI. CDR3 coding DNA: TGTGCCAGCAGGGGCGGACTAGTGGGAAGCCCCGAGCAGTACTTC. Translation gives CASRGGLVGSPEQYF.

This clone showed up just once. This chain links TRBV6-5 with TRBJ1-1, with D possibly matching TRBD1 (6 bases). Germline V gene data show CDR1 as MNHEY and CDR2 as SVGAGI. The CDR3 extends over 15 amino acids. V was cut by 4 bases and J by 2 bases, with 14 bases left in between. The CDR3 spells CASSWERGFNTEAFF. The CDR3 bases are TGTGCCAGCAGTTGGGAAAGGGGGTTTAACACTGAAGCTTTCTTT.

V gene TRBV24-1 combines with J gene TRBJ1-5, with 9 bases aligning to TRBD1. The CDR3 consists of 14 residues. Per germline, CDR1 KGHDR and CDR2 SFDVKD. V was pared by 5 bases and J by 9 bases, with 7 bases of the junction left unmatched. The CDR3 region is CATSAWGQGAPQHF. Here the CDR3 DNA reads TGTGCCACCAGTGCTTGGGGACAGGGAGCGCCCCAGCATTTT.

The chain employs TRBV30 and TRBJ1-4; D not certain. CDR1 is GTSNPN and CDR2 is SVGIG in the germline V gene (reference sequence). The CDR3 contains 16 residues. V gave up 0 bases and J gave up 7 bases, with 18 bases separating them. The DNA for the CDR3 is TGTGCCTGGAGTGTCGGGGTTTCGGCCCGGGCTGAAAAACTGTTTTTT. Protein: CAWSVGVSARAEKLFF.

The chain uses TRBV7-2 and TRBJ1-1; 8 bases agree with TRBD1. Germline V CDR1 and CDR2: SGHTA, FQGNSA. The length of the CDR3 is 14 residues. The trim removed 5 bases at V and 1 base at J, leaving 3 bases unmatched. CDR3 DNA sequence: TGTGCCAGCAGCCGCGGGACAGGGAACACTGAAGCTTTCTTT. Its translation is CASSRGTGNTEAFF.

The genes are TRBV27 and TRBJ2-4; D possibly corresponds to TRBD1 (6 bases). Trimming shortened V by 0 bases and J by 7 bases, and 13 bases separated the two germline ends. The CDR3 is 15 residues long. The germline gives CDR1 MNHEY, CDR2 SMNVEV (reference sequence). CDR3 bases: TGTGCCAGCAGTTTATCTCTGGGGGCCGGGAACATTCAGTACTTC. Translated: CASSLSLGAGNIQYF.

This sequence joins TRBV1 and TRBJ2-7; the DNA was not compared with TRBD2, the D call given in the table. TRBV1 is assigned pseudogene status. This CDR3 spans 16 amino acids. CDR3 coding DNA: TGCACCAGCAGCCAAGGGACTAGCGGGGGGTCCTACGAGCAGTACTTC. This encodes CTSSQGTSGGSYEQYF.

The rearrangement uses TRBV15 and TRBJ1-4, with 10 bases fitting TRBD1. V lost 3 bases to trimming and J lost 11 bases; unmatched junction nucleotides: 6. Germline V gene lookup returns CDR1 LNHNV and CDR2 YYDKDF (reference sequence). This CDR3 region has 14 residues. Here the CDR3 reads CATSSGTGEQKLFF. The CDR3, as DNA: TGTGCCACCAGCAGCGGGACAGGGGAGCAGAAACTGTTTTTT.

The CDR3 region is CASSLPSSGSNEQFF. The CDR3 region has the DNA TGTGCCAGCAGCTTACCCAGTAGCGGGAGTAATGAGCAGTTCTTC. The V and J genes are TRBV7-9 and TRBJ2-1; 9 bases agree with TRBD2. The CDR3 is 15 residues long. J lost 7 bases, V lost 2 bases, and 6 bases had no gene match. The germline V gene encodes CDR1 SEHNR and CDR2 FQNEAQ (reference sequence).

This chain connects TRBV30 to TRBJ2-3, with D perhaps TRBD2 (5 bases). V dropped 1 base and J dropped 2 bases, with 13 bases sitting between them. Germline V CDR1 and CDR2: GTSNPN, SVGIG (reference sequence). This CDR3 is built from 15 residues. CDR3 amino acids: CAWSGRETTTDTQYF. The CDR3 DNA is TGTGCCTGGAGTGGCCGGGAAACCACCACAGATACGCAGTATTTT.

Concerning this clone: At one boundary the junction diverges from the germline segment, which might be a read error. This chain links TRBV10-3 with TRBJ2-6; weak D call: TRBD2 (5 bases). The CDR3 is 18 amino acids. Per germline, CDR1 ENHRY and CDR2 SYGVKD. The CDR3 nucleotides read TGTGCCATCAATGAGTTGTGGACTCGCGCCTCTGGGGCCAACGTCCTGACTTTC. As protein: CAINELWTRASGANVLTF.

The chain uses TRBV4-3 and TRBJ1-6; no clear D. The CDR3 loop spans 13 amino acids. V was clipped by 5 bases and J by 7 bases, with 9 bases between them. The germline V gene encodes CDR1 LGHNA and CDR2 YSLEER. The CDR3 loop is CASSGQTNSPLHF. As DNA, the CDR3 is TGCGCCAGCAGCGGGCAGACGAATTCACCCCTCCACTTT.

The chain recombines TRBV19 with TRBJ1-5; D may be TRBD1 (5 bases). Trimming cost V 6 bases and J 1 base, with 13 bases left between them. This CDR3 has 15 residues. CDR1 and CDR2 from the germline V gene are LNHDA and SQIVND (reference sequence). CDR3 sequence: CASSKGKGSNQPQHF. CDR3 DNA: TGTGCCAGTAGCAAGGGGAAAGGAAGCAATCAGCCCCAGCATTTT. Full variable domain (outside the CDR3, taken from reference TRBV19 and TRBJ1-5): DGGITQSPKYLFRKEGQNVTLSCEQNLNHDAMYWYRQDPGQGLRLIYYSQIVNDFQKGDIAEGYSVSREKKESFPLTVTSAQKNPTAFYLCASSKGKGSNQPQHFGDGTRLSIL.

The chain uses TRBV10-3 and TRBJ1-5; 7 nucleotides line up with TRBD1. The length of the CDR3 is 14 residues. Trimming cost V 6 bases and J 3 bases; bases outside gene matches: 5. Germline lookup yields CDR1 ENHRY and CDR2 SYGVKD. CDR3 in DNA: TGTGCCATCAGCCGACAGGGCCTCAATCAGCCCCAGCATTTT. Its translation: CAISRQGLNQPQHF.

The gene calls are TRBV6-5 and TRBJ2-7; D remains ambiguous. Germline CDR1 MNHEY, CDR2 SVGAGI. V was clipped by 6 bases and J by 0 bases, with 6 bases between them. The CDR3 contains 12 residues. The CDR3 DNA follows: TGTGCCAGCAGGTATAACTCCTACGAGCAGTACTTC. It translates to CASRYNSYEQYF.

The gene calls are TRBV7-9 and TRBJ2-6; 8 nucleotides agree with TRBD1. Trimming cost V 4 bases and J 2 bases; bases outside gene matches: 13. Per germline, CDR1 SEHNR and CDR2 FQNEAQ (reference sequence). There are 19 residues in the CDR3. The CDR3: CASSSVLSQTGAGANVLTF. CDR3 in DNA: TGTGCCAGCAGCTCAGTTCTATCGCAGACAGGGGCTGGGGCCAACGTCCTGACTTTC.

The chain has TRBV2 and TRBJ2-7, with TRBD2 matching 8 bases. Trimming removed 8 bases from V and 4 bases from J; junction bases left unmatched: 7. This CDR3 comprises 13 residues. Germline-derived CDR1 and CDR2 are SNHLY and FYNNEI. DNA of the CDR3: TGTGCCAGCTCCGGCGGGAGGATGTACGAGCAGTACTTC. This gives the protein CASSGGRMYEQYF.

This clone was recorded once. The rearrangement joins TRBV18 to TRBJ2-7; no clear D gene. V lost 3 bases, J lost 1 base, and 7 bases lay in between. This CDR3 contains 13 residues. Per germline, CDR1 KGHSH and CDR2 LQKENI. The CDR3 DNA is TGTGCCAGCTCACCTCCGACTTCCTACGAGCAGTACTTC. It yields the protein CASSPPTSYEQYF.

This sequence joins TRBV28 and TRBJ2-7; TRBD2 matches at 8 bases. The junction had 18 bases not matched to a gene; V was cut back by 6 bases and J by 5 bases. Germline V gene data show CDR1 as MDHEN and CDR2 as SYDVKM. This CDR3 is built from 17 residues. CDR3 sequence: CASRPAGGRTLEDEQYF. The CDR3 nucleotides read TGTGCCAGCAGACCTGCGGGCGGGAGGACCTTAGAGGACGAGCAGTACTTC.

The chain's CDR3 is CASSSRHSGANVLTF. The CDR3 DNA is TGTGCCAGTAGTTCAAGACATTCTGGGGCCAACGTCCTGACTTTC. V and J are TRBV19 and TRBJ2-6; unclear D gene. Germline CDR1 is LNHDA and CDR2 is SQIVND (reference sequence). The CDR3 totals 15 residues. With 5 bases removed from V and 1 base from J, the gap between germline ends came to 9 bases.

The rearrangement links TRBV19 to TRBJ2-4; perhaps TRBD2 as D (5 bases). The CDR3 contains 15 residues. Germline V CDR1 and CDR2: LNHDA, SQIVND (reference sequence). The V gene lost 9 bases and the J gene lost 3 bases, with 18 bases spanning the gap. DNA for the CDR3: TGTGCCAGCGCCGACCCGGGTCGGGGCAAAAACATTCAGTACTTC. It encodes CASADPGRGKNIQYF.

The sample holds a few counts of this clone. This chain links TRBV11-3 with TRBJ1-1; tentative D call: TRBD1 (6 bases). V dropped 4 bases and J dropped 10 bases, with 13 bases sitting between them. CDR3 length: 12 residues. Germline CDR1 is SGHNT and CDR2 is YENEEA. The CDR3 loop is CASSSGRGTAFF. The CDR3 DNA is TGTGCCAGCAGCTCCGGGAGGGGGACAGCTTTCTTT.